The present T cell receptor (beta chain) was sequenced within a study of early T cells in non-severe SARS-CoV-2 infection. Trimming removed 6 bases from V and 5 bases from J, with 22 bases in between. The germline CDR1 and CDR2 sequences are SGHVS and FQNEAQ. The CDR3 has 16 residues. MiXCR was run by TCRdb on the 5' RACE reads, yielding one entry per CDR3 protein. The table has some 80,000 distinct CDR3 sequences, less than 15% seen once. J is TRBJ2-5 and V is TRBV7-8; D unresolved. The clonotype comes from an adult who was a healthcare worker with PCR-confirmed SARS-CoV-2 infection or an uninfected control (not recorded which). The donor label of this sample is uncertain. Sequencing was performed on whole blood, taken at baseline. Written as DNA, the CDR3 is TGTGCCAGCAGGGAAGAGCTGGGATGGGGATTTGAGACCCAGTACTTC. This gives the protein CASREELGWGFETQYF. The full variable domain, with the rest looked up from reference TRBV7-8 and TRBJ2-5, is GAGVSQSPRYKVAKRGQDVALRCDPISGHVSLFWYQQALGQGPEFLTYFQNEAQLDKSGLPSDRFFAERPEGSVSTLKIQRTQQEDSAVYLCASREELGWGFETQYFGPGTRLLVL.